These T cell receptor beta chains were read from a single sample in a study of blood T cells in healthy people across ages. MiXCR was run by TCRdb on the 5' RACE reads, yielding one entry per CDR3 protein. The sample has about 970,000 distinct CDR3 sequences, 51% seen once. Sequenced sample: blood. The receptors were sampled from a woman aged 55-70 years in good health. Both conserved end residues are part of each CDR3. Fields, in order: clone size, J gene, V gene, D gene, CDR3 DNA, CDR3 protein. A D gene is named only where the DNA matches it firmly. A clone size is listed for some rows: how often the clone was seen (once, few, many), or a class if it is expanded.

>NA|TRBJ2-3|TRBV12-3/TRBV12-4|TRBD2
TGTGCCAGCATTAGCGGGAGTTTTGGCACAGATACGCAGTATTTT
CASISGSFGTDTQYF
>few|TRBJ2-1|TRBV4-1|TRBD2
TGCGCCAGTGGGGGGGGTCTTCGGACTAGCGGCCCTGAGAATGAGCAGTTCTTC
CASGGGLRTSGPENEQFF
>NA|TRBJ2-1|TRBV5-4|TRBD2
TGTGCCAGCAGCTTACGGACTAGCGGGAGTTTAGCTGAGCAGTTCTTC
CASSLRTSGSLAEQFF
>few|TRBJ2-3|TRBV3-1|TRBD2
TGTGCCAGCAGCCAAGAGCTCCGTAGCGGGAGAACGGCAGATACGCAGTATTTT
CASSQELRSGRTADTQYF
>NA|TRBJ1-4|TRBV29-1|NA
TGCAGCGTTGAAGTTATAGGGCTCAGGGAAAAACTGTTTTTT
CSVEVIGLREKLFF
>NA|TRBJ2-7|TRBV28|TRBD2
TGTGCCAGCAGTTTACACACCGGGGGGTCCTACGAGCAGTACTTC
CASSLHTGGSYEQYF
>once|TRBJ2-1|TRBV30|NA
TGTGCCTGGTGTGGGGGGCGCCACAATGAGCAGTTCTTC
CAWCGGRHNEQFF
>few|TRBJ2-7|TRBV7-6|TRBD1
TGTGCCAGCAGCTTAAGGACAGGGGTGAGGTACGAGCAGTACTTC
CASSLRTGVRYEQYF
>few|TRBJ2-1|TRBV10-3|NA
TGTGCCATCAGTGAGACCCGGGCCAAGGGTCAGTTCTTC
CAISETRAKGQFF
>NA|TRBJ1-1|TRBV20-1|NA
TGCAGTGCTAGAGATGCCAGGATGAACACTGAAGCTTTCTTT
CSARDARMNTEAFF
>few|TRBJ2-5|TRBV27|TRBD2
TGTGCCAGCAGTCCCTTTTTAAGCGGGAGGGAGACCCAGTACTTC
CASSPFLSGRETQYF
>NA|TRBJ2-3|TRBV18|NA
TGTGCCAGCTCACCAATCGCGGGTACAGATACGCAGTATTTT
CASSPIAGTDTQYF
>few|TRBJ2-5|TRBV20-1|TRBD1
TGCAGTGCGGACAACAGGGGTTCCCCGATGGAGACCCAGTACTTC
CSADNRGSPMETQYF
>NA|TRBJ1-5|TRBV12-3/TRBV12-4|NA
TGTGCCAGCAGTCGGAGGCGGGATCAGCCCCAGCATTTT
CASSRRRDQPQHF
>NA|TRBJ2-1|TRBV20-1|TRBD2
TGCAGTGCTAGCGCCTCCACTAGCGGGACGTACAATGAGCAGTTCTTC
CSASASTSGTYNEQFF
>NA|TRBJ1-5|TRBV3-1|NA
TGTGCCAGCAGCCAAGTGAGGAATCAGCCCCAGCATTTT
CASSQVRNQPQHF
>NA|TRBJ2-7|TRBV20-1|NA
TGCAGTGCAGGGAGCTTAGTGTACGAGCAGTACTTC
CSAGSLVYEQYF
>few|TRBJ2-1|TRBV20-1|TRBD2
TGCAGTGCTAGAGATTTCAGACTAGCGGGGAACAATGAGCAGTTCTTC
CSARDFRLAGNNEQFF
>NA|TRBJ2-5|TRBV24-1|NA
TGTGCCACCAGTCTTACGGGGTTAGAGACCCAGTACTTC
CATSLTGLETQYF
>few|TRBJ2-7|TRBV27|NA
TGTGCCAGCAGTTTAGATGGCGGGGCACCCTCCTACGAGCAGTACTTC
CASSLDGGAPSYEQYF
>NA|TRBJ2-3|TRBV10-3|NA
TGTGCCGCTAATCAGGGGCAGTCAGATACGCAGTATTTT
CAANQGQSDTQYF
>NA|TRBJ2-7|TRBV3-1|NA
TGTGCCAGCAGCCAGGCAGACAGAGACGAGCAGTACTTC
CASSQADRDEQYF
>many|TRBJ1-5|TRBV6-6|TRBD1
TGTGCCAGCAGAGCTCCGGGACAGGACTATCAGCCCCAGCATTTT
CASRAPGQDYQPQHF
>NA|TRBJ2-1|TRBV24-1|TRBD2
TGTGCCACCAGTGATATACTAGCGGACTCCTACAATGAGCAGTTCTTC
CATSDILADSYNEQFF
>NA|TRBJ2-7|TRBV10-3|TRBD1
TGTGCCATCAGTAAAAACAGGGGGACAGGACAGTCCTACGAGCAGTACTTC
CAISKNRGTGQSYEQYF
>NA|TRBJ1-1|TRBV20-1|NA
TGCAGTGCTAGAGATCAGCCGGACCCGAACACTGGAGCTTTCTTT
CSARDQPDPNTGAFF
>few|TRBJ1-1|TRBV29-1|NA
TGCAGTCTCCAGGGCGGGAACACTGAAGCTTTCTTT
CSLQGGNTEAFF
>few|TRBJ2-5|TRBV4-2|NA
TGTGCCAGCAGCCAAGTCGAAGGGGGAGAGACCCAGTACTTC
CASSQVEGGETQYF
>NA|TRBJ2-5|TRBV28|TRBD2
TGTGCCACCAATGGGGGGAGGCGGGAGCAGTACTTC
CATNGGRREQYF
>NA|TRBJ2-3|TRBV4-1|NA
TGCGCCAGCAGCCACCTTAGGGAGCGGGGCACAGATACGCAGTATTTT
CASSHLRERGTDTQYF
>few|TRBJ2-5|TRBV4-3|TRBD2
TGCGCCAGCAGCCAAGTCCTAGCGGATGAGACCCAGTACTTC
CASSQVLADETQYF
>once|TRBJ2-7|TRBV6-6|NA
TGTGCCAGCAGTTACGGTCAGGGTCTCGAGCAGTACTTC
CASSYGQGLEQYF
>NA|TRBJ2-3|TRBV25-1|NA
TGTGCCAGCAGTGAATACGGAGGGCGTAGCACAGATACGCAGTATTTT
CASSEYGGRSTDTQYF
>NA|TRBJ1-5|TRBV27|TRBD1
TGTGCCAGCAAACAGGGGGTAAATCAGCCCCAGCATTTT
CASKQGVNQPQHF
>once|TRBJ1-2|TRBV20-1|NA
TGCAGTGCCGCGCGGGGGGCGAAGGGCTACACCTTC
CSAARGAKGYTF
>few|TRBJ2-2|TRBV12-3/TRBV12-4|NA
TGTGCCAGCAGTTTCGCAGGGAGTTACACCGGGGAGCTGTTTTTT
CASSFAGSYTGELFF
>NA|TRBJ1-1|TRBV10-3|NA
TGTGCCATCAGTGAGGGGGGGTTTAGTGAAGCTTTCTTT
CAISEGGFSEAFF
>few|TRBJ2-7|TRBV27|TRBD1
TGTGCCAGCAGCGAACCGGGACAGACCTACGAGCAGTACTTC
CASSEPGQTYEQYF
>NA|TRBJ2-7|TRBV20-1|NA
TGCAGTGCTGAGGGAAGGGAAGCCTACGAGCAGTACTTC
CSAEGREAYEQYF
>few|TRBJ2-3|TRBV4-1|NA
TGCGCCAGCAGCCACCCACAGGGCACAGATACGCAGTATTTT
CASSHPQGTDTQYF
>NA|TRBJ1-6|TRBV9|TRBD1
TGTGCCAGCAGCGGCGGACAGGGGGCCGGTTCACCCCTCCACTTT
CASSGGQGAGSPLHF
>NA|TRBJ2-6|TRBV7-2|NA
TGTGCCAGCACCTATACAGGGTCCGGGGCCAACGTCCTGACTTTC
CASTYTGSGANVLTF